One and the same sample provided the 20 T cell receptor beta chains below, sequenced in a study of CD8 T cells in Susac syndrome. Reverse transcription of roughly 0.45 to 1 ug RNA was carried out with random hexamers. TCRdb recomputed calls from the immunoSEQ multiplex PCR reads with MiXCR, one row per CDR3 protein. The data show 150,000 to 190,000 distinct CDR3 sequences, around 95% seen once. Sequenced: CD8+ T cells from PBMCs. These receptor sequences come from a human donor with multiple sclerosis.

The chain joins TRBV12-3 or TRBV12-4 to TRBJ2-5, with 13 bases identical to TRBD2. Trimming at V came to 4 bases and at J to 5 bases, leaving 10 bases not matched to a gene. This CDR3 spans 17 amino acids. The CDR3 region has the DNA TGTGCCAGCAGTTCACCTGGACTAGCGGGGGCGGAGGAGACCCAGTACTTC. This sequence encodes CASSSPGLAGAEETQYF.

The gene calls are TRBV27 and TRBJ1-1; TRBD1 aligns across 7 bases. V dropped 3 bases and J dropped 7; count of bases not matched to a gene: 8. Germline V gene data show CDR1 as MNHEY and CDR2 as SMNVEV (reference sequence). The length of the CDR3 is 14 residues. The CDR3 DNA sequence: TGTGCCAGCAGTTTGAGAGGAACAGGGGATGAAGCTTTCTTT. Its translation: CASSLRGTGDEAFF.

The CDR3 DNA sequence: TGTGCCAGCAGCCCCGGGTGGGGAAATGAGCAGTTCTTC. The encoded protein is CASSPGWGNEQFF. This rearrangement joins TRBV7-3 to TRBJ2-1; D remains ambiguous. Germline lookup yields CDR1 SGHTA and CDR2 FQGTGA. V was pared by 5 bases and J by 7 bases, with 12 bases between. The CDR3 length is 13 residues.

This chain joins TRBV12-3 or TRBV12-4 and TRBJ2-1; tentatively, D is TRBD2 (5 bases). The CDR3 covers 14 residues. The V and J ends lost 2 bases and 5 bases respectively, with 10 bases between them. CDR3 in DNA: TGTGCCAGCAGTTTAACCGACGGGGACAATGAGCAGTTCTTC. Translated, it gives CASSLTDGDNEQFF.

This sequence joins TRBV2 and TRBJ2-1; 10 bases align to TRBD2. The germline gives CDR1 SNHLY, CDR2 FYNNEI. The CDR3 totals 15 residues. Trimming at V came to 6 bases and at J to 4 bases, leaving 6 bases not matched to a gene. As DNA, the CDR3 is TGTGCCAGCAGCGAGGGACTAGCGCTTTACAATGAGCAGTTCTTC. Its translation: CASSEGLALYNEQFF.

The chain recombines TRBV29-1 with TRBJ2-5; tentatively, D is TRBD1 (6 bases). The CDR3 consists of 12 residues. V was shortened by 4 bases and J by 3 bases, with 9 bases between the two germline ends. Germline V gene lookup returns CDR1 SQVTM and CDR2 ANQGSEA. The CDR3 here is CSVAGDKETQYF. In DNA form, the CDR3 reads TGCAGCGTTGCCGGGGACAAAGAGACCCAGTACTTC.

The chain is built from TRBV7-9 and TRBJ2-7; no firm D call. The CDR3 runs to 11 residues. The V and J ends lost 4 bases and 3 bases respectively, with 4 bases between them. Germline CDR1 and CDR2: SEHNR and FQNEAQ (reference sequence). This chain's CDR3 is CASSSIYEQYV. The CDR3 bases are TGTGCCAGCAGCTCTATCTACGAGCAGTACGTC.

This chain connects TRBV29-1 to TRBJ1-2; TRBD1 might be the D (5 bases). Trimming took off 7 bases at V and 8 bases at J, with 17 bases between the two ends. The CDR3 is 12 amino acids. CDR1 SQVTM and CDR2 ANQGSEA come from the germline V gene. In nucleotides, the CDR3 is TGCAGCGCCGTAGGGACGGCGGTCGGCTACACCTTC. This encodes CSAVGTAVGYTF.

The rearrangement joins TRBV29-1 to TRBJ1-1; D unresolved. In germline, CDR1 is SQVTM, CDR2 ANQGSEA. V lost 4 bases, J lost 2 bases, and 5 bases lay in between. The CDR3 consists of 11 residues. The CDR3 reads CSVVANTEAFF. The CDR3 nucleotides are TGCAGCGTTGTCGCTAACACTGAAGCTTTCTTT.

CDR3 coding DNA: TGTGCCAGCAGCTCGGGCGCCGGGGAGCTGTTTTTT. This codes for CASSSGAGELFF. The chain employs TRBV13 and TRBJ2-2, with D unresolved. Germline V gene lookup returns CDR1 PRHDT and CDR2 FYEKMQ (reference sequence). V was clipped by 4 bases and J by 6 bases, with 6 bases between them. This CDR3 is built from 12 residues.

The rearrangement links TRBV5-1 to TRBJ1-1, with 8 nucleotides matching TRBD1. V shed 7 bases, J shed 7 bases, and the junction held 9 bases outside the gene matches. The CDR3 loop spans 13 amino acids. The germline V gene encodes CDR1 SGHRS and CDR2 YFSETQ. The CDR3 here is CASFQGAGSEAFF. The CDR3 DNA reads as TGCGCCAGCTTTCAGGGGGCCGGGAGTGAAGCTTTCTTT.

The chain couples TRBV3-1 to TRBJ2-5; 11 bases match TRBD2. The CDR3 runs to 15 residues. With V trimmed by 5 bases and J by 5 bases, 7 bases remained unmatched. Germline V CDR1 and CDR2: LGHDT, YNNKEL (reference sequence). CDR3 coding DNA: TGTGCCAGCAGCGGTAGCGGGGGGGACGGGGAGACCCAGTACTTC. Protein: CASSGSGGDGETQYF.

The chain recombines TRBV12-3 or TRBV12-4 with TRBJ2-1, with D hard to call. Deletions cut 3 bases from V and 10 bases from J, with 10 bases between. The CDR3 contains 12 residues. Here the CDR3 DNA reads TGTGCCAGCAGTTTTCGGATGGAAGAGCAGTTCTTC. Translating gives CASSFRMEEQFF.

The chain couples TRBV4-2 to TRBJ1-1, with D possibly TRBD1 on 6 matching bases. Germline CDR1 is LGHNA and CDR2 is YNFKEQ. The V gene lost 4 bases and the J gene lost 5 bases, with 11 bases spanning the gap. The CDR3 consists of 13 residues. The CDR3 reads CASSPQGQTEAFF. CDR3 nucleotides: TGTGCCAGCAGCCCTCAGGGGCAGACTGAAGCTTTCTTT.

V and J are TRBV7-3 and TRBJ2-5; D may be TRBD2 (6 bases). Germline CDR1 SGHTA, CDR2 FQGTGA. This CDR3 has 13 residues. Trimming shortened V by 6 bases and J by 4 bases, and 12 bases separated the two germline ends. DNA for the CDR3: TGTGCCAGCAGTGGCGGGGCCGGAGAGACCCAGTACTTC. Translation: CASSGGAGETQYF.

CDR3 in amino acids: CATSPHGTRENGYTF. The CDR3 bases are TGTGCCACCAGCCCCCACGGGACACGAGAGAATGGCTACACCTTC. V gene TRBV15 combines with J gene TRBJ1-2, with a weak D call TRBD1 (6 bases). Germline assignment: CDR1 LNHNV and CDR2 YYDKDF (reference sequence). V lost 5 bases and J 6 bases, leaving 19 bases between the germline ends. The length of the CDR3 is 15 residues.

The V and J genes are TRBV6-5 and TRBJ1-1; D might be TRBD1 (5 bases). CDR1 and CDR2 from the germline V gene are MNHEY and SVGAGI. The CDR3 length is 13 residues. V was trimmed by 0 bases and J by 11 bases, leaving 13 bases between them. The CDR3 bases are TGTGCCAGCAGTTACTCTGCCAGGGTGACGGCTTTCTTT. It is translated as CASSYSARVTAFF.

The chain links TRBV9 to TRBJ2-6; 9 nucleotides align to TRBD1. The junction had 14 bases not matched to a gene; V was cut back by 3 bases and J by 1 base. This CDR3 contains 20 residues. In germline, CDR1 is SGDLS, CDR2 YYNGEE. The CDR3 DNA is TGTGCCAGCAGCGAGGCAGGAGAGGGACAGGGTCGATCTGGGGCCAACGTCCTGACTTTC. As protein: CASSEAGEGQGRSGANVLTF. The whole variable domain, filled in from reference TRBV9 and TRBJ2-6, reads DSGVTQTPKHLITATGQRVTLRCSPRSGDLSVYWYQQSLDQGLQFLIQYYNGEERAKGNILERFSAQQFPDLHSELNLSSLELGDSALYFCASSEAGEGQGRSGANVLTFGAGSRLTVL.

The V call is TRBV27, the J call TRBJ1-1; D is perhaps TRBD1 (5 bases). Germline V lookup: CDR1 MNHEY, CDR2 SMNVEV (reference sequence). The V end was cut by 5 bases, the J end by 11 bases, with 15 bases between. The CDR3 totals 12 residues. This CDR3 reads CASSPFPGPAFF. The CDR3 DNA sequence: TGTGCCAGCAGTCCTTTTCCGGGACCCGCTTTCTTT.

The CDR3 DNA follows: TGTGCCAGCAGCCAAGTCTACAGCCGGGTCACCGGGGAGCTGTTTTTT. This encodes CASSQVYSRVTGELFF. This chain uses TRBV3-1 with TRBJ2-2; D remains ambiguous. The CDR3 totals 16 residues. Germline V gene data show CDR1 as LGHDT and CDR2 as YNNKEL (reference sequence). The V end was cut by 1 base, the J end by 4 bases, with 13 bases between.